These 13 T cell receptor beta chains share one sample of origin, sequenced in a study of immune evolution from preneoplasia to lung adenocarcinoma. Sequencing used immunoSEQ multiplex PCR; TCRdb keeps in-frame clones, though not all of them. The repertoire has 6,000 to 10,000 clones, about 77% of them found once; the top ten carry 7.4%. Sequenced sample: FFPE adjacent normal lung tissue. These receptor sequences come from a person aged 65-85 years with lung adenocarcinoma.

The chain combines TRBV14 with TRBJ1-1; no firm D call. Germline V gene data show CDR1 as SGHDN and CDR2 as FVKESK. CDR3 size: 14 residues. V gave up 4 bases and J gave up 0 bases, with 9 bases separating them. CDR3 nucleotides: TGTGCCAGCAGCCCCACAAAAATGAACACTGAAGCTTTCTTT. Encoded protein: CASSPTKMNTEAFF.

The chain couples TRBV7-3 to TRBJ2-7; 11 nucleotides line up with TRBD1. Germline loops: CDR1 SGHTA, CDR2 FQGTGA. This CDR3 is 14 amino acids long. V dropped 3 bases and J dropped 3; count of bases not matched to a gene: 1. The CDR3, as DNA: TGTGCCAGCAGCTTGGGACAGGGGGGCTACGAGCAGTACTTC. Protein product: CASSLGQGGYEQYF.

The rearrangement uses TRBV10-3 and TRBJ2-3; D is possibly TRBD2 (6 bases). There are 14 residues in the CDR3. Trimming removed 6 bases from V and 2 bases from J, with 12 bases in between. Germline lookup yields CDR1 ENHRY and CDR2 SYGVKD. CDR3 sequence reads: CAIRRGRDTDTQYF. CDR3 nucleotide sequence: TGTGCCATCAGGCGGGGCAGGGACACAGATACGCAGTATTTT.

The chain has TRBV29-1 and TRBJ2-7; D tentatively fits TRBD1 or TRBD2 (5 bases each). Trimming pared 6 bases from V and 4 bases from J, leaving 22 bases between. The CDR3 contains 15 residues. Germline V gene sequence: CDR1 SQVTM, CDR2 ANQGSEA. The CDR3 spells CSVGAPGRASYEQYF. The CDR3 DNA is TGCAGCGTAGGGGCCCCGGGAAGGGCGTCATACGAGCAGTACTTC.

The chain uses TRBV28 and TRBJ2-1; D not certain. Between the trimmed V and J ends, which lost 2 bases and 6 bases, there was a span of 11 bases. CDR1 and CDR2 from the germline V gene are MDHEN and SYDVKM. The CDR3 is made up of 14 amino acids. The CDR3 DNA reads TGTGCCAGCAGTTTAAGCCAGGCAGTCAATGAGCAGTTCTTC. It is translated as CASSLSQAVNEQFF.

The chain is built from TRBV11-2 and TRBJ2-3; 7 nucleotides agree with TRBD2. Germline CDR1 reads SGHAT; CDR2 reads FQNNGV. V was pared by 1 base and J by 0 bases, with 4 bases of the junction left unmatched. The CDR3 runs to 16 residues. CDR3 protein: CASSLGRGVSTDTQYF. The CDR3 DNA reads as TGTGCCAGCAGCTTAGGTCGGGGGGTAAGCACAGATACGCAGTATTTT.

Worth noting for this clone: Compared with germline, one end of the junction differs, possibly owing to a read error. V usage is TRBV7-7 and J usage is TRBJ2-1; D is ambiguous. The germline V gene encodes CDR1 SSHAT and CDR2 FNYEAQ (reference sequence). This CDR3 contains 14 residues. The CDR3 nucleotides read TGTGCTAGCAGCCCCCCACAGTCCTACAATGAGCAGTTCTTC. Translating it yields CASSPPQSYNEQFF.

The rearrangement uses TRBV29-1 and TRBJ2-7; D possibly corresponds to TRBD1 (6 bases). The V gene lost 1 base and the J gene lost 0 bases, with 16 bases spanning the gap. This CDR3 spans 16 amino acids. The germline V gene encodes CDR1 SQVTM and CDR2 ANQGSEA. This CDR3 is CSVEGGVTGSSYEQYF. The CDR3 nucleotides read TGCAGCGTTGAAGGGGGTGTCACAGGGAGCTCCTACGAGCAGTACTTC.

The chain is built from TRBV28 and TRBJ1-1, with D unclear. The CDR3 runs 12 residues. The V end was cut by 3 bases, the J end by 5 bases, with 7 bases between. Per the germline V gene, CDR1 is MDHEN and CDR2 is SYDVKM. CDR3 coding DNA: TGTGCCAGCAGTTTTGGACGGACTGAAGCTTTCTTT. Protein: CASSFGRTEAFF.

The rearrangement joins TRBV7-2 to TRBJ1-5; 11 nucleotides line up with TRBD1. Germline CDR1 reads SGHTA; CDR2 reads FQGNSA. Unmatched junction bases numbered 9, after V lost 5 bases and J lost 6 bases. CDR3 size: 16 residues. The CDR3 loop is CASSTEDRGRGQPQHF. CDR3 DNA sequence: TGTGCCAGCAGCACGGAGGACAGGGGGCGAGGTCAGCCCCAGCATTTT.

This chain links TRBV9 with TRBJ1-1; D is unresolved. Germline lookup yields CDR1 SGDLS and CDR2 YYNGEE. CDR3 length: 13 residues. The V gene lost 4 bases and the J gene lost 1 base, with 8 bases spanning the gap. The CDR3 DNA sequence: TGTGCCAGCAGCTCCCGACAGAACACTGAAGCTTTCTTT. The encoded protein is CASSSRQNTEAFF. The complete variable domain, with remaining parts taken from reference TRBV9 and TRBJ1-1, reads DSGVTQTPKHLITATGQRVTLRCSPRSGDLSVYWYQQSLDQGLQFLIQYYNGEERAKGNILERFSAQQFPDLHSELNLSSLELGDSALYFCASSSRQNTEAFFGQGTRLTVV.

The chain has TRBV18 and TRBJ1-5; no reliable D call. CDR1 and CDR2 from the germline V gene are KGHSH and LQKENI. Trimming removed 3 bases from V and 2 bases from J, with 8 bases in between. The CDR3 runs to 14 residues. The CDR3 spells CASSPSFGNQPQHF. The CDR3 DNA follows: TGTGCCAGCTCACCCAGCTTCGGCAATCAGCCCCAGCATTTT.

The CDR3 spells CASSYSVTGAQPQHF. CDR3 DNA sequence: TGTGCCAGCAGTTACTCCGTGACAGGGGCTCAGCCCCAGCATTTT. The gene calls are TRBV6-5 and TRBJ1-5; 8 positions match TRBD1. The V segment lost 0 bases and the J segment 6 bases; nucleotides outside the gene matches: 4. This CDR3 has 15 amino acids. In germline, CDR1 is MNHEY, CDR2 SVGAGI.